This T cell receptor beta chain came from a study of blood T cell repertoires in COVID-19. Method: immunoSEQ multiplex PCR; TCRdb's copy keeps in-frame clones and lacks some. The table lists 150,000 or so clones, about four fifths of them singletons, with 7% to 10% in the top ten. This clone was observed a handful of times. The CDR3 is 19 amino acids. With 5 bases clipped from V and 0 bases from J, the junction kept 13 bases outside the gene matches. CDR1 and CDR2 (germline): SGHTA, FQGTGA. Material: PBMCs or T cells enriched from blood (not recorded which). The receptor's source is a man aged 45-60 years who had recovered from COVID-19. The chain recombines TRBV7-3 with TRBJ1-5, with 10 bases lining up with TRBD1. The CDR3 is CASSRTPTGGPLSNQPQHF. In nucleotides, the CDR3 is TGTGCCAGCAGCCGAACCCCGACAGGGGGCCCCCTTAGCAATCAGCCCCAGCATTTT.